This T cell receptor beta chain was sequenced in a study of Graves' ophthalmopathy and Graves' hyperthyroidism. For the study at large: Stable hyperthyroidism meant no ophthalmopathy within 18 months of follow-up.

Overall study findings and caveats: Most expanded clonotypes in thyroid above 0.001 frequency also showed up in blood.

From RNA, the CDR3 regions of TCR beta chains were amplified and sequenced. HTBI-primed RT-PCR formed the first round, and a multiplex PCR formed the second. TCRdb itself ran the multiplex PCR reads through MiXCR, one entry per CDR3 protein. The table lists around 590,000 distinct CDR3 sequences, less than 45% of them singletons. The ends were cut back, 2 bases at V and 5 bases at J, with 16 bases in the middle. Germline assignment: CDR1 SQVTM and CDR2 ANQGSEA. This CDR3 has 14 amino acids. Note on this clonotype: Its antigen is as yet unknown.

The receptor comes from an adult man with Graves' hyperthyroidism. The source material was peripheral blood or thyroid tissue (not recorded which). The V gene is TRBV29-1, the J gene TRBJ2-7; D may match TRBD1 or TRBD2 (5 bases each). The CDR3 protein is CSVERDDVGNEQYF. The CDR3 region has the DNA TGCAGCGTTGAACGGGACGACGTAGGGAACGAGCAGTACTTC.